The 25 T cell receptor beta chains in this list originate from one sample, sequenced in a study of cytomegalovirus exposure and HLA in healthy donors (TCRdb year 2017). The receptor library was made with the immunoSEQ multiplex PCR assay. A mixture of 60 forward primers for TCR Vbeta segments and 13 reverse primers for TCR Jbeta segments was used in the multiplex PCR. This immuneACCESS table, as held by TCRdb, lists in-frame sequences with V and J called but not all clones. Of the missing ones, under half trace to an unresolved V gene in checked studies; the others have no known cause. Recorded for this sample are around 190,000 clones; over 70% of them occurred a single time. The top ten clonotypes cover about 1.5% of the sample. The sequencing input was PBMCs. These receptors came from a woman aged 18-35 years in good health and CMV-seronegative.

The chain links TRBV6-4 to TRBJ2-5, with D unresolved. TRBJ2-7 matches the DNA end more closely, so the J call is doubtful. The CDR3 sequence is 12 residues long. The V gene's germline CDR1 is MRHNA and CDR2 SNTAGT. CDR3 amino acids: CASSDRFYEQYF. In DNA form, the CDR3 reads TGTGCCAGCAGTGACCGTTTCTACGAGCAGTACTTC.

This clone was seen a handful of times. The chain employs TRBV5-6 and TRBJ2-7; the D is unclear. V was trimmed by 2 bases and J by 8 bases, leaving 11 bases between them. Germline loops: CDR1 SGHDT, CDR2 YYEEEE. This CDR3 comprises 12 residues. The DNA for the CDR3 is TGTGCCAGCAGCTTCCTAGATACGAAGCAGTACTTC. As protein: CASSFLDTKQYF.

This chain joins TRBV4-3 and TRBJ1-3, with no clear D. The CDR3 consists of 16 residues. Germline CDR1 and CDR2: LGHNA and YSLEER. V was cut by 0 bases and J by 0 bases, with 9 bases left in between. The DNA for the CDR3 is TGCGCCAGCAGCCAAGATCGGGGTCCCTCTGGAAACACCATATATTTT. Translation gives CASSQDRGPSGNTIYF.

This clone was seen only a few times. The V gene is TRBV7-6, the J gene TRBJ2-1; 7 bases match TRBD1. CDR1 SGHVS and CDR2 FNYEAQ come from the germline V gene. This CDR3 contains 13 residues. The V gene end was trimmed by 1 base and the J gene end by 10 bases; junction bases not matched to a gene: 4. The CDR3 is CASSLDRGAEQFF. CDR3 DNA: TGTGCCAGCAGCTTAGACAGGGGAGCCGAGCAGTTCTTC.

V usage is TRBV28 and J usage is TRBJ1-2, with D perhaps TRBD1 (6 bases). The CDR3 extends over 14 amino acids. V lost 8 bases and J 4 bases, leaving 17 bases between the germline ends. Germline CDR1 reads MDHEN; CDR2 reads SYDVKM. For the CDR3, the DNA is TGTGCCAGCGGACTGGGGCAGGGGCCCTATGGCTACACCTTC. Its protein product is CASGLGQGPYGYTF.

The chain couples TRBV5-1 to TRBJ2-1, with D possibly TRBD2 on 6 matching bases. CDR1 SGHRS and CDR2 YFSETQ come from the germline V gene. The ends were cut back, 0 bases at V and 7 bases at J, with 17 bases in the middle. This CDR3 is 16 amino acids long. The CDR3 DNA is TGCGCCAGCAGCTTGGCCAGTCTGCCTAGCGTGAATGAGCAGTTCTTC. Translation: CASSLASLPSVNEQFF.

The chain links TRBV30 to TRBJ2-1; perhaps TRBD2 as D (6 bases). This CDR3 region has 14 residues. Trimming took 6 bases from V and 3 from J, leaving 15 bases between them. Germline CDR1 and CDR2: GTSNPN and SVGIG (reference sequence). The CDR3, as DNA: TGTGCCTGTAGACGAGGGACTGGCTACAATGAGCAGTTCTTC. Translated, it gives CACRRGTGYNEQFF.

The chain recombines TRBV9 with TRBJ2-1, with 9 bases matching TRBD2. Unmatched junction bases numbered 5, after V lost 2 bases and J lost 5 bases. Germline CDR1 is SGDLS and CDR2 is YYNGEE. The CDR3 extends over 15 amino acids. Written as DNA, the CDR3 is TGTGCCAGCAGCGTTGGGGCGGGAGGGAACAATGAGCAGTTCTTC. This gives the protein CASSVGAGGNNEQFF.

This clone occurred once. The chain couples TRBV6-5 to TRBJ1-1; the D is unclear. V gave up 4 bases and J gave up 1 base, with 7 bases separating them. The CDR3 totals 13 residues. Looked up from germline, CDR1 is MNHEY and CDR2 is SVGAGI. CDR3 coding DNA: TGTGCCAGCAGTTTTACTCGGAACACTGAAGCTTTCTTT. Translated: CASSFTRNTEAFF.

The genes are TRBV5-4 and TRBJ2-2; D is possibly TRBD2 (5 bases). Germline CDR1 SGHNT, CDR2 YYREEE (reference sequence). Trimming left V 2 bases short and J 3 bases short, with 5 bases between. The CDR3 spans 13 residues. CDR3 in amino acids: CASSFGDTGELFF. CDR3 nucleotide sequence: TGTGCCAGCAGCTTCGGGGACACCGGGGAGCTGTTTTTT.

The genes are TRBV4-3 and TRBJ2-3; TRBD2 matches at 7 bases. The CDR3 is made up of 16 amino acids. V trimming: 0 bases; J trimming: 5 bases; junction bases outside the gene matches: 8. Looked up from germline, CDR1 is LGHNA and CDR2 is YSLEER. The CDR3 bases are TGCGCCAGCAGCCAAGATAGGGCGGGAGCTGGAGATACGCAGTATTTT. This codes for CASSQDRAGAGDTQYF.

This chain joins TRBV7-3 and TRBJ2-1, with 11 bases identical to TRBD2. This CDR3 has 15 residues. V was pared by 5 bases and J by 3 bases, with 3 bases of the junction left unmatched. Per the germline V gene, CDR1 is SGHTA and CDR2 is FQGTGA. CDR3 nucleotide sequence: TGTGCCAGCAGCACTAGCGGGGGATACTACAATGAGCAGTTCTTC. This encodes CASSTSGGYYNEQFF.

This clone was counted only a few times. This chain links TRBV7-8 with TRBJ2-5; D is undetermined. The J call may not be correct, given that the DNA end is closer to TRBJ2-7. Per the germline V gene, CDR1 is SGHVS and CDR2 is FQNEAQ. CDR3 length equals 12 residues. For the CDR3, the DNA is TGTGCCAGCAGCCATTTAGCTTACGAGCAGTACTTC. It translates to CASSHLAYEQYF.

This chain links TRBV5-1 with TRBJ2-1; 7 bases are a match to TRBD1. Trimming took 0 bases from V and 7 from J; bases not matched to a gene: 4. CDR3 size: 14 residues. Germline assignment: CDR1 SGHRS and CDR2 YFSETQ. The CDR3 loop reads CASSLEGAANEQFF. CDR3 DNA: TGCGCCAGCAGCTTGGAGGGGGCGGCAAATGAGCAGTTCTTC.

The chain has TRBV9 and TRBJ2-3; 8 bases are shared with TRBD1. The CDR3 spans 16 residues. After removal of 4 bases from V and 4 bases from J, the junction contained 11 bases not matched to a gene. Germline V gene sequence: CDR1 SGDLS, CDR2 YYNGEE. The CDR3 DNA follows: TGTGCCAGCAGCTCAAAGACGGGACAGGAAGCAGATACGCAGTATTTT. Amino acid sequence: CASSSKTGQEADTQYF.

The V gene is TRBV18, the J gene TRBJ1-5, with 7 nucleotides matching TRBD1. V dropped 2 bases and J dropped 6; count of bases not matched to a gene: 7. CDR3 length: 15 amino acids. Germline assignment: CDR1 KGHSH and CDR2 LQKENI. CDR3 in amino acids: CASSPGQGDGQPQHF. The CDR3 nucleotides read TGTGCCAGCTCACCAGGGCAGGGGGATGGTCAGCCCCAGCATTTT.

The chain carries TRBV2 and TRBJ1-1, with 10 bases identical to TRBD1. Germline trimming cut 5 bases from V and 3 bases from J; bases unmatched to any gene: 3. The germline gives CDR1 SNHLY, CDR2 FYNNEI. This CDR3 has 14 residues. CDR3 amino acids: CASSRQGADTEAFF. CDR3 in DNA: TGTGCCAGCAGTCGACAGGGGGCAGACACTGAAGCTTTCTTT.

This rearrangement joins TRBV7-2 to TRBJ2-1, with 8 bases fitting TRBD2. This CDR3 is 13 amino acids long. Losses at the gene ends were 4 bases for V and 10 bases for J; bases not matched to a gene: 6. Germline V CDR1 and CDR2: SGHTA, FQGNSA. The CDR3 loop is CASSSTAGEEQFF. The CDR3, as DNA: TGTGCCAGCAGCTCGACAGCGGGGGAGGAGCAGTTCTTC. The full variable domain, with the rest looked up from reference TRBV7-2 and TRBJ2-1, is GAGVSQSPSNKVTEKGKDVELRCDPISGHTALYWYRQSLGQGLEFLIYFQGNSAPDKSGLPSDRFSAERTGGSVSTLTIQRTQQEDSAVYLCASSSTAGEEQFFGPGTRLTVL.

A remark on this clone: Other DNA sequences within the sample encode an identical CDR3. This chain connects TRBV18 to TRBJ1-1; D is ambiguous. From germline, CDR1 is KGHSH and CDR2 LQKENI. CDR3 length: 13 residues. V was pared by 0 bases and J by 1 base, with 3 bases between. In DNA form, the CDR3 reads TGTGCCAGCTCACCACCCGGGAACACTGAAGCTTTCTTT. It encodes CASSPPGNTEAFF. The variable domain in full, completed from reference TRBV18 and TRBJ1-1, reads NAGVMQNPRHLVRRRGQEARLRCSPMKGHSHVYWYRQLPEEGLKFMVYLQKENIIDESGMPKERFSAEFPKEGPSILRIQQVVRGDSAAYFCASSPPGNTEAFFGQGTRLTVV.

This sequence joins TRBV7-9 and TRBJ1-2; D remains ambiguous. The germline V gene encodes CDR1 SEHNR and CDR2 FQNEAQ (reference sequence). Trimming shortened V by 7 bases and J by 3 bases, and 9 bases separated the two germline ends. This CDR3 region has 12 residues. The DNA of the CDR3 is TGTGCCAGCAATCGGGGAGACTATGGCTACACCTTC. Protein product: CASNRGDYGYTF.

The CDR3 DNA is TGTGCCAGCAGCCCTGACAGGGGGCAGACAGATACGCAGTATTTT. Translation gives CASSPDRGQTDTQYF. The V gene is TRBV6-1, the J gene TRBJ2-3, with TRBD1 identical over 10 bases. Per the germline V gene, CDR1 is MNHNS and CDR2 is SASEGT. J lost 3 bases, V lost 6 bases, and 6 bases had no gene match. This CDR3 comprises 15 residues.

To note about this clone: At one end, the junction sequence differs from germline, possibly due to a read error. This sample also contains other DNA sequences that code for the same CDR3. The chain employs TRBV28 and TRBJ1-1; 7 nucleotides line up with TRBD1. Looked up from germline, CDR1 is MDHEN and CDR2 is SYDVKM. This CDR3 has 16 residues. CDR3 nucleotide sequence: TGTGCTAGCAGTTTACCTCTCGGACAGGTGAACACTGAAGCTTTCTTT. Its translation is CASSLPLGQVNTEAFF.

The chain joins TRBV25-1 to TRBJ1-3; TRBD1 agrees at 9 bases. The germline gives CDR1 MGHDK, CDR2 SYGVNS. This CDR3 is built from 17 residues. J lost 5 bases, V lost 3 bases, and 11 bases had no gene match. In DNA, the CDR3 is TGTGCCAGCAGTGATTTAGGAGGACAGGGGACCCGAAACACCATATATTTT. This sequence encodes CASSDLGGQGTRNTIYF.

This clone was recorded a few times. The rearrangement joins TRBV7-2 to TRBJ2-7; D not resolved. The CDR3 runs 13 residues. Germline CDR1 reads SGHTA; CDR2 reads FQGNSA. V dropped 2 bases and J dropped 0 bases, with 5 bases sitting between them. CDR3 amino acids: CASSLTDSYEQYF. CDR3 sequence (DNA): TGTGCCAGCAGCTTAACTGACTCCTACGAGCAGTACTTC.

The J gene is TRBJ2-7, the V gene TRBV19, with 7 bases matching TRBD2. Losses at the gene ends were 5 bases for V and 1 base for J; bases not matched to a gene: 5. The CDR3 length is 14 residues. Germline V gives CDR1 LNHDA, CDR2 SQIVND (reference sequence). The CDR3 coding sequence is TGTGCCAGTAGTCCGGGGGGAACGTCCTACGAGCAGTACTTC. Its translation is CASSPGGTSYEQYF.